The clone carrying this TCR beta chain was detected only once. Its target is unknown. The CDR3 is 15 residues long. Germline values: CDR1 SGDLS, CDR2 YYNGEE. Trimming removed 2 bases from V and 9 bases from J; junction bases left unmatched: 13. FACS enriched CD8+ TEMRA cells, while bulk CD8+ and CD4+ were negatively isolated. This sample was taken from a study of CD8 T cells in Susac syndrome. Notes on the study in general: The study admitted that it had a relatively small number of individuals in its TCR sequencing and HLA analysis.

RNA amounts of roughly 0.45 to 1 ug underwent reverse transcription with random hexamers. TCRdb fed the immunoSEQ multiplex PCR reads into MiXCR, producing one record per CDR3 protein. Of about 250,000 distinct CDR3 sequences in the sample, just over 90% were seen once. Sequencing used CD4+ T cells from PBMCs. The origin of this receptor is a human donor with multiple sclerosis. This chain joins TRBV9 and TRBJ1-2, with 7 bases fitting TRBD1. The CDR3 protein is CASSVDRVARERYTF. The CDR3 nucleotides are TGTGCCAGCAGCGTCGACAGGGTGGCGCGGGAGCGCTACACCTTC.